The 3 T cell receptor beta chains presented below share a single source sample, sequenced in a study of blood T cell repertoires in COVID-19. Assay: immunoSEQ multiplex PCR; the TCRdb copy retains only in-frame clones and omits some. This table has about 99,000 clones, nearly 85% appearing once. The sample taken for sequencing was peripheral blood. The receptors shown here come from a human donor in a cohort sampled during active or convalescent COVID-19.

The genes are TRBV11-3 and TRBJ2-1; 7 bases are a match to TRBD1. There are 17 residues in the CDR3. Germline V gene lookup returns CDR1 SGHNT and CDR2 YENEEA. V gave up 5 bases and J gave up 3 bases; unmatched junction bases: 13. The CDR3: CASSLYSTGQYYNEQFF. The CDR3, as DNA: TGTGCCAGCAGCCTGTACTCGACGGGACAGTACTACAATGAGCAGTTCTTC.

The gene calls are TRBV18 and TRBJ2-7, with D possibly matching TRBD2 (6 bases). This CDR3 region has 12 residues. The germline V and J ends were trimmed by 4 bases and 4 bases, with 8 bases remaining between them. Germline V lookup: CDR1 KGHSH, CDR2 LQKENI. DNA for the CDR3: TGTGCCAGCTCACAAGGGAGGTACGAGCAGTACTTC. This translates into CASSQGRYEQYF. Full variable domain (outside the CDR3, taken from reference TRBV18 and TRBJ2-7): NAGVMQNPRHLVRRRGQEARLRCSPMKGHSHVYWYRQLPEEGLKFMVYLQKENIIDESGMPKERFSAEFPKEGPSILRIQQVVRGDSAAYFCASSQGRYEQYFGPGTRLTVT.

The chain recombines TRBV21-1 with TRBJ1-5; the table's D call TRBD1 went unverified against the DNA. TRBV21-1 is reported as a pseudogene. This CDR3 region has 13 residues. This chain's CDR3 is CASMGASNQPQHF. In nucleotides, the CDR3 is TGTGCCAGCATGGGGGCTAGCAATCAGCCCCAGCATTTT.